This record covers a single T cell receptor (beta chain). The CDR3 covers 19 residues. V lost 3 bases to trimming and J lost 8 bases; unmatched junction nucleotides: 15. Germline CDR1 is KGHDR and CDR2 is SFDVKD. In terms of age and location, participants ranged from about 18 to 90 years and lived in about two dozen US areas. The data derive from a study of blood T cell repertoires in COVID-19. Background on the study: Acute and convalescent COVID-19 samples came from the United States, Italy and Spain.

Methods used by the authors: The assay estimated nucleated cells by amplifying reference gene primers. Method: immunoSEQ multiplex PCR; TCRdb's copy keeps in-frame clones and lacks some. V, J and clone size are those of that table, while D and trimming were read from the DNA. The sample yields roughly 170,000 clones, 81% seen once. The sample was PBMCs or T cells enriched from blood (not recorded which). The gene calls are TRBV24-1 and TRBJ2-1; TRBD2 agrees at 13 bases. The clonotype originates from a woman aged 40 to 55 with acute COVID-19. CDR3 region: CATSDPSRTSGSFVDEQFF. The CDR3 DNA is TGTGCCACCAGTGATCCCTCACGGACTAGCGGGAGTTTTGTAGATGAGCAGTTCTTC.